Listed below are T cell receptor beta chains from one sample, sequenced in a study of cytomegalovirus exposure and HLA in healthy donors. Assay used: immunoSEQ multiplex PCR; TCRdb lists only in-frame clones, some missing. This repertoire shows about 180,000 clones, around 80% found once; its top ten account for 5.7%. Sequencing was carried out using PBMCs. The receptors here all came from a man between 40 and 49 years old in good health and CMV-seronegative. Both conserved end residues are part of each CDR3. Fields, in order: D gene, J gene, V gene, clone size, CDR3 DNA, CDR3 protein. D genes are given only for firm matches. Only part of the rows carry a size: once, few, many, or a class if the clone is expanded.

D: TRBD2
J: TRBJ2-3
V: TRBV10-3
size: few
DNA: TGTGCCATAAGAGGGACTACCACAGATACGCAGTATTTT
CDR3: CAIRGTTTDTQYF

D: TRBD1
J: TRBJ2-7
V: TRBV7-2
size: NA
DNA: TGTGCCAGCAACTGGGGACAGGGGGTCAACGAGCAGTACTTC
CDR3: CASNWGQGVNEQYF

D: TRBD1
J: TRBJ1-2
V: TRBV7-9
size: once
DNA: TGTGCCAGCAGCGACAGGGCCTCCTACACCTTC
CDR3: CASSDRASYTF

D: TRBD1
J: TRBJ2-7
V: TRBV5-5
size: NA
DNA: TGTGCCAGCAGCTCCCGACAGGGTTTGTCCTACGAGCAGTACTTC
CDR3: CASSSRQGLSYEQYF

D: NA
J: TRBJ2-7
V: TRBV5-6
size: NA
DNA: TGTGCCAGCAGCTGGGGGCGGGGGGACAGACCCCACGAGCAGTACTTC
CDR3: CASSWGRGDRPHEQYF

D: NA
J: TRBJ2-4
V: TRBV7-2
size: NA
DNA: TGTGCCAGCAGCTTAGCCATGTCGCGGGGCATTCAGTACTTC
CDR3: CASSLAMSRGIQYF

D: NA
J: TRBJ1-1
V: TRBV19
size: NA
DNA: TGTGCCAGTAGCCCCGAAGAGGGTCGAACTGAAGCTTTCTTT
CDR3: CASSPEEGRTEAFF

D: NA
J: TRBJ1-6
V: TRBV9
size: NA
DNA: TGTGCCAGCAGCGTAGAGGTCTCCCAGGCCCTCCACTTT
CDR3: CASSVEVSQALHF

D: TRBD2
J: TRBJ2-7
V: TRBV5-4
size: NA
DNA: TGTGCCAGCAGCGCTAGCCTAGCGGCCTCCTACGAGCAGTACTTC
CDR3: CASSASLAASYEQYF

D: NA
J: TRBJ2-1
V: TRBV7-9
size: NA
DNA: TGTGCCAGCAGCCCCCAAGCCGGCTCCTACAATGAGCAGTTCTTC
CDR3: CASSPQAGSYNEQFF

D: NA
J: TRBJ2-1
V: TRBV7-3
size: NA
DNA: TGTGCCAGCAGCTTGGGACTGAACTACAATGAGCAGTTCTTC
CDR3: CASSLGLNYNEQFF

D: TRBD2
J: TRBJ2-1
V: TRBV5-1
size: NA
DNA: TGCGCCAGTCCGTGGACTAGAAACAATGAGCAGTTCTTC
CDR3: CASPWTRNNEQFF

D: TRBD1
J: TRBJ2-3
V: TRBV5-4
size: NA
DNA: TGTGCCAGCAGCAGCCGGGACAGTGGCGCCACAGATACGCAGTATTTT
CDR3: CASSSRDSGATDTQYF

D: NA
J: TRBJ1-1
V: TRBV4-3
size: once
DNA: TGCGCCAGCAGCCAGCAACAACAGGGCGCAGCTTTCTTT
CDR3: CASSQQQQGAAFF

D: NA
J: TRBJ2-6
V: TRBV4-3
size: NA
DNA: TGCGCCAGCAGCCAAGGAGACAGGCGCTGGGCCAACGTCCTGACTTTC
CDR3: CASSQGDRRWANVLTF

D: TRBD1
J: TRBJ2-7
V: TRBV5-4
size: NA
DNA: TGTGCCAGCAGCTTACCGGGACAGGGGAGGTACGAGCAGTACTTC
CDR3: CASSLPGQGRYEQYF

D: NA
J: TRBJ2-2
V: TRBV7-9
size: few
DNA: TGTGCCAGCAGCTCCTTCGCTGACGGCGCGGGCGGGGAGCTGTTTTTT
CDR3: CASSSFADGAGGELFF

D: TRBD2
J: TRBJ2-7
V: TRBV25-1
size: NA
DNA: TGTGCCAGCAGTTCCCGGACTAGTTACGAGCAGTACTTC
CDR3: CASSSRTSYEQYF

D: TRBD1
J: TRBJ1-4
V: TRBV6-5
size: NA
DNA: TGTGCCAGCAGTAGAGGGACAGCTAATGAAAAACTGTTTTTT
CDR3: CASSRGTANEKLFF

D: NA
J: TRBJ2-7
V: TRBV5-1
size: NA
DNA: TGCGCCAGCAGCTTGGCCTCCGGTTTTAGCTCCTACGAGCAGTACTTC
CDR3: CASSLASGFSSYEQYF

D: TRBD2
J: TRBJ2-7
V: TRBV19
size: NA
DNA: TGTGCCTCCTCGGGGGGGCTATACGAGCAGTACTTC
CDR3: CASSGGLYEQYF

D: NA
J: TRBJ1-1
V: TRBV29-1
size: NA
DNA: TGCAGCGTTGATCGAGGGAACACTGAAGCTTTCTTT
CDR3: CSVDRGNTEAFF

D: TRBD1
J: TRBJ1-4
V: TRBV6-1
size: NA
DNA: TGTGCCAGCAGTGAACCGACAGGGGGGAATGAAAAACTGTTTTTT
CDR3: CASSEPTGGNEKLFF

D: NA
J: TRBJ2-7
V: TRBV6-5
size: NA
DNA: TGTGCCAGCAGTTACATGGGGCAGGTTATCTACGAGCAGTACTTC
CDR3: CASSYMGQVIYEQYF

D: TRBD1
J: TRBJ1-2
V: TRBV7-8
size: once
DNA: TGTGCCAGCAGCGTTGACCGGGACAGATCTAACTATGGCTACACCTTC
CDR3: CASSVDRDRSNYGYTF

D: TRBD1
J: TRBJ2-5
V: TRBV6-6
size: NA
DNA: TGTGCCAGCAGCCATGGACAGGACGGTTCAGAGACCCAGTACTTC
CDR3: CASSHGQDGSETQYF

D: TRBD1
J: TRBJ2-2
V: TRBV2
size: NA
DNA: TGTGCCAGCAATCCACAGGGGAGCACCGGGGAGCTGTTTTTT
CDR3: CASNPQGSTGELFF

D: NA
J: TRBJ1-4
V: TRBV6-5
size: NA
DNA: TGTGCCAGCGGGCTCCGTAGGGAAAAACTGTTTTTT
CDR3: CASGLRREKLFF

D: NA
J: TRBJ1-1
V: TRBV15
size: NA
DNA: TGTGCCACCAGCAGATCGCGGAACAGGGCCCCTGAAGCTTTCTTT
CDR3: CATSRSRNRAPEAFF

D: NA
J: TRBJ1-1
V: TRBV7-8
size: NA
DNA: TGTGCCAGCAGCTTAACGACAGTGAACACTGAAGCTTTCTTT
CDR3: CASSLTTVNTEAFF

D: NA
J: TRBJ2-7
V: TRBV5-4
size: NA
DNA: TGTGCCAGCAGCTTGGCGAACGAGCAGTACTTC
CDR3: CASSLANEQYF

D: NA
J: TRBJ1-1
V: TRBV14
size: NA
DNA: TGTGCCAGCAGCCAAGTGGCAGGGAATAAGGCTTTCTTT
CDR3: CASSQVAGNKAFF

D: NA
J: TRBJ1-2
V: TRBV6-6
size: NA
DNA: TGTGCCAGCAGTATCACGCGGGATGGGGGCTATGGCTACACCTTC
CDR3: CASSITRDGGYGYTF

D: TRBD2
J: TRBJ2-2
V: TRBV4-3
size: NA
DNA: TGCGCCAGCAGCTCATCTAGTCTAGCGGGGGACTTTTACACCGGGGAGCTGTTTTTT
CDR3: CASSSSSLAGDFYTGELFF

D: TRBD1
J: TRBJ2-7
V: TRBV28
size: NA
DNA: TGTGCCAGCAGTGAGACAGGGGGAAAGCAGTACTTC
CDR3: CASSETGGKQYF

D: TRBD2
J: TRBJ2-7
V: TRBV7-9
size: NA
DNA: TGTGCCAGCAGTCTCAGCGGGGGGGCTTACGAGCAGTACTTC
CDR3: CASSLSGGAYEQYF

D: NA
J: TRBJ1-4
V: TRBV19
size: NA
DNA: TGTGCCAGTAGTCAGCGGGGGACTAATGAAAAACTGTTTTTT
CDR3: CASSQRGTNEKLFF

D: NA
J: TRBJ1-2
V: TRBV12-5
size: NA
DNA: TGTGCTAGTCGGAGCGCACAGGGTGGCTACACCTTC
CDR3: CASRSAQGGYTF

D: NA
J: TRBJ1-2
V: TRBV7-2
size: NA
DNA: TGTGCCAGCAGCTTCACCGGCGGAAACTATGGCTACACCTTC
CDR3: CASSFTGGNYGYTF

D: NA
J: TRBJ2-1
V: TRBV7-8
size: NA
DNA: TGTGCCAGCAGCTTCCGATCGAGCCAGACATACAATGAGCAGTTCTTC
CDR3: CASSFRSSQTYNEQFF

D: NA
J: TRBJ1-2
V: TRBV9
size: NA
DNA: TGTGCCAGCAGCGTGGAAGGACAGAACTATGGCTACACCTTC
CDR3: CASSVEGQNYGYTF

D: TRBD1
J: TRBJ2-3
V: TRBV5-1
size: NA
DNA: TGCGCCAGCAGCTTGGGGGACAGGGTTTTGACAGATACGCAGTATTTT
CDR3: CASSLGDRVLTDTQYF

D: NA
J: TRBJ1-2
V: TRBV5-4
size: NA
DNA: TGTGCCAGCACTCCGGACAGATCTAACTATGGCTACACCTTC
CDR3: CASTPDRSNYGYTF

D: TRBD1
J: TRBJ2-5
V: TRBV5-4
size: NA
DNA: TGTGCCAGCAGCACGACAGGGTTCGGCCAAGAGACCCAGTACTTC
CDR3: CASSTTGFGQETQYF

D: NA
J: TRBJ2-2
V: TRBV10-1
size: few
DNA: TGCGCCAGCAGTCCAGTGAACACCGGGGAGCTGTTTTTT
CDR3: CASSPVNTGELFF

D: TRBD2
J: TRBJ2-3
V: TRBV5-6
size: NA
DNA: TGTGCCAGCAGCTTGGGTTTAGCGGGCCGGGATACGCAGTATTTT
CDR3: CASSLGLAGRDTQYF

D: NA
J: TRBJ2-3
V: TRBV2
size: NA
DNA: TGTGCCAGCAGTCGTTCAGATTTCACGCAGTATTTT
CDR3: CASSRSDFTQYF

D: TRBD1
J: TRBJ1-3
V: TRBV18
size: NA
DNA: TGTGCCAGCTCAGCCGGGACAGGGGTCGGAAACACCATATATTTT
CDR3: CASSAGTGVGNTIYF

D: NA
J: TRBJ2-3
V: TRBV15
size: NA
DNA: TGTGCCACCAGCAGAAGACCTGGACAAGTCACAGATACGCAGTATTTT
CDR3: CATSRRPGQVTDTQYF

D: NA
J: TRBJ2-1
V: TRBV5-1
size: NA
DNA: TGCGCCAGCACACAGGGCAGCTCCTACAATGAGCAGTTCTTC
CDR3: CASTQGSSYNEQFF

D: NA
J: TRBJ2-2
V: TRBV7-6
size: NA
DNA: TGTGCCAGCAGCTTAGAGTCAGGGAATAGACCCGGGGAGCTGTTTTTT
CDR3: CASSLESGNRPGELFF

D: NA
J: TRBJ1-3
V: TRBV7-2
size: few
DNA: TGTGCCTCCTCTCGGGAGAGCTCTGGAAACACCATATATTTT
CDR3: CASSRESSGNTIYF

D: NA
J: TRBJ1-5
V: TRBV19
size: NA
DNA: TGTGCCAGTAGTATTTCTAGGGGAAGTTATCAGCCCCAGCATTTT
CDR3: CASSISRGSYQPQHF

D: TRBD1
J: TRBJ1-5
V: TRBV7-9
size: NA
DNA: TGTGCCAGCAGCTTAGATCCGGGACAGGGGTCTAATCTCAATCAGCCCCAGCATTTT
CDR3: CASSLDPGQGSNLNQPQHF